The TCR beta chain described here comes from a study of blood T cells in healthy people across ages. This clonotype was observed a few times. What it binds is not known. A second 7 to 11 cycle PCR used barcoded and J-beta primers. TCRdb re-analysed the 5' RACE reads in MiXCR, keeping a single row per CDR3 protein. Here the sample spans 450,000 to 650,000 distinct CDR3 sequences, nearly 25% being singletons. Study results and limitations: Any conclusive comparison of naive versus antigen-experienced cells was prevented by using unsorted PBMCs.

These data were also reused for a study on T cells of mothers and their children. This second study says: Sequencing got over 8 million TCR beta CDR3 reads from each mother and several million from each child. Related pairs of mothers and children showed slightly higher, non-significant overlap versus unrelated pairs.

The TCR comes from a boy aged 5-17 years in good health. The specimen was blood.

CDR3 loop: CASSYSFRSTGELFF. DNA for the CDR3: TGTGCCAGCAGTTACTCGTTCAGGAGCACCGGGGAGCTGTTTTTT. The chain joins TRBV6-5 to TRBJ2-2; no clear D. Germline CDR1 MNHEY, CDR2 SVGAGI. V was cut by 0 bases and J by 4 bases, with 9 bases left in between. The CDR3 is made up of 15 amino acids.